What follows is one T cell receptor beta chain and its context. Its antigen remains unknown. The data were obtained in a study of shared clonotypes between healthy human individuals. Positive CCR7 selection of CD45RO-negative cells yielded the naive CD8 cells, and terminally differentiated effector memory CD45RA+ cells were excluded. Recent vaccinations or acute infections were absent in the healthy HIV-negative adult donors. Authors' methods: Junction-only immunoSEQ sequences carried no quality scores, so filtering differed. The protocol was immunoSEQ multiplex PCR, while the TCRdb copy is restricted to in-frame clones and leaves out a portion. From that table come the V and J calls and clone size; the DNA was used to work out D and trimming. In the table there are 2 million to 2.5 million clones, more than 85% of which are singletons. Study-level findings and limits: Read depth was anticipated to influence clonotype sharing among donors. Rarefaction revealed incomplete sorted-subset sequencing despite large depth.

The sequencing input was naive CD8+ T cells from PBMCs. The origin of this receptor is a man between 18 and 29 years old in good health. Some clones in this sample may be carry-over from other donors' samples.

CDR3 DNA: TGTGCCAGCCTCGACAGCGCAGGGAGCAATCAGCCCCAGCATTTT. As protein: CASLDSAGSNQPQHF. The chain is built from TRBV19 and TRBJ1-5; D may be TRBD1 (5 bases). CDR3 length equals 15 residues. Germline V CDR1 and CDR2: LNHDA, SQIVND (reference sequence). V lost 9 bases and J 1 base, leaving 16 bases between the germline ends.